The 14 T cell receptor beta chains presented below share a single source sample, sequenced in a study of blood T cells in healthy people across ages. Through a sample-barcoded 5' primer and a J-beta primer mix, a second PCR was run for roughly 6 to 12 cycles. TCRdb ran MiXCR on the 5' RACE reads and lists one entry per CDR3 protein. Of about 780,000 distinct CDR3 sequences in the sample, 35% to 60% were seen once. The sample comprised blood. Receptor source: a man older than 75 in good health.

The CDR3 protein is CASTEPPGAEQYF. The CDR3 region has the DNA TGCGCCAGCACTGAGCCCCCTGGCGCTGAGCAGTACTTC. V usage is TRBV5-1 and J usage is TRBJ2-5; no firm D call. The CDR3 sequence is 13 residues long. Germline V CDR1 and CDR2: SGHRS, YFSETQ. Between the trimmed V and J ends, which lost 6 bases and 11 bases, there was a span of 20 bases.

This clonotype was seen only once. Since a much larger clone is just one base distant, this may be a read error. The chain has TRBV12-3 or TRBV12-4 and TRBJ2-5, with D unclear. CDR3 length: 13 residues. The CDR3: CVSSLQGYETQYF. CDR3 DNA: TGTGTCAGCAGTTTACAAGGTTATGAGACCCAGTACTTC.

This chain uses TRBV12-3 or TRBV12-4 with TRBJ1-2; TRBD1 agrees at 7 bases. The CDR3 length is 14 residues. The J segment lost 5 bases and the V segment lost 5 bases, leaving 8 bases of the junction unmatched. CDR3 sequence (DNA): TGTGCCAGCAGTCCTCCGGGACAGATTTATGGCTACACCTTC. Its protein is CASSPPGQIYGYTF.

The chain has TRBV9 and TRBJ2-3; TRBD2 aligns across 11 bases. Germline V lookup: CDR1 SGDLS, CDR2 YYNGEE. Trimming took 3 bases from V and 7 from J; bases not matched to a gene: 7. CDR3 size: 15 residues. As DNA, the CDR3 is TGTGCCAGCAGCGAGACTAGCGGGACCTCGTATACGCAGTATTTT. This sequence encodes CASSETSGTSYTQYF.

This clonotype rates as medium-sized. The rearrangement uses TRBV5-1 and TRBJ2-5; 7 positions agree with TRBD1. The germline V gene has CDR1 SGHRS and CDR2 YFSETQ. V lost 4 bases and J lost 3; bases outside the gene matches: 6. The CDR3 sequence is 14 residues long. The CDR3 nucleotides read TGCGCCAGCAGCGCCCGACAGGGTAAAGAGACCCAGTACTTC. The encoded protein is CASSARQGKETQYF.

This clonotype was seen more than once but under ten times. This chain links TRBV27 with TRBJ2-7, with 7 bases fitting TRBD1. Per the germline V gene, CDR1 is MNHEY and CDR2 is SMNVEV (reference sequence). Trimming removed 2 bases from V and 5 bases from J; junction bases left unmatched: 6. This CDR3 comprises 14 residues. CDR3 nucleotide sequence: TGTGCCAGCAGTTTAAGGGGGCATCGTGACGAGCAGTACTTC. Its translation is CASSLRGHRDEQYF.

This clonotype was counted a few times. This chain uses TRBV6-2 or TRBV6-3 with TRBJ2-3; D is possibly TRBD2 (6 bases). In germline, CDR1 is MNHEY, CDR2 SVGEGT. This CDR3 is 15 amino acids long. Between the trimmed V and J ends, which lost 6 bases and 1 base, there was a span of 14 bases. CDR3: CASRDYPGGTDTQYF. In DNA form, the CDR3 reads TGTGCCAGCAGGGACTACCCGGGGGGCACAGATACGCAGTATTTT.

This chain links TRBV5-4 with TRBJ1-2, with a tentative D call TRBD1 (5 bases). This CDR3 comprises 14 residues. Germline V CDR1 and CDR2: SGHNT, YYREEE (reference sequence). Trimming left V 5 bases short and J 3 bases short, with 14 bases between. CDR3 residues: CASRSPGRYYGYTF. The CDR3 coding sequence is TGTGCCAGCAGGTCTCCGGGACGGTACTATGGCTACACCTTC.

J is TRBJ2-3 and V is TRBV30; a possible D gene is TRBD1 (6 bases). The CDR3 extends over 17 amino acids. Germline CDR1 GTSNPN, CDR2 SVGIG (reference sequence). The ends were cut back, 1 base at V and 4 bases at J, with 21 bases in the middle. The CDR3 sequence: CAWSAYRVGVRADTQYF. As DNA, the CDR3 is TGTGCCTGGAGTGCCTACAGGGTCGGGGTTCGGGCAGATACGCAGTATTTT.

This clonotype was detected a few times. V usage is TRBV29-1 and J usage is TRBJ2-3, with 12 bases that match TRBD2. The V segment lost 4 bases and the J segment 5 bases; nucleotides outside the gene matches: 4. This CDR3 comprises 14 residues. Per germline, CDR1 SQVTM and CDR2 ANQGSEA. In DNA form, the CDR3 reads TGCAGCGTTGGGACTAGCGGGACGGGAGATACGCAGTATTTT. It specifies CSVGTSGTGDTQYF.

The V call is TRBV27, the J call TRBJ1-4, with D possibly TRBD1 on 5 matching bases. CDR1 and CDR2 (germline): MNHEY, SMNVEV (reference sequence). The CDR3 is made up of 15 amino acids. V lost 8 bases, J lost 8 bases, and 21 bases lay in between. CDR3 residues: CASRPSGGSFEKLFF. CDR3 nucleotides: TGTGCCAGCCGCCCTTCCGGGGGGAGCTTCGAAAAACTGTTTTTT.

The table lists this clonotype with a few counts. The chain links TRBV29-1 to TRBJ2-5, with D perhaps assigned TRBD1 or TRBD2 (5 bases each). V was pared by 3 bases and J by 7 bases, with 12 bases between. Per germline, CDR1 SQVTM and CDR2 ANQGSEA. CDR3 length equals 12 residues. The CDR3 coding sequence is TGCAGCGTTGAGGGGGACGGTTGGACCCAGTACTTC. Amino acids: CSVEGDGWTQYF.

This clonotype occurred a few times. The chain has TRBV12-3 or TRBV12-4 and TRBJ2-7, with D tentatively TRBD1 or TRBD2 (5 bases each). The CDR3 is 13 amino acids. Trimming removed 11 bases from V and 4 bases from J, with 18 bases in between. The chain's CDR3 is CASRYGAQYEQYF. The CDR3 coding sequence is TGTGCCTCAAGGTACGGGGCCCAGTACGAGCAGTACTTC.

This sequence joins TRBV6-1 and TRBJ1-2; 7 nucleotides align to TRBD1. The length of the CDR3 is 18 residues. The V gene's germline CDR1 is MNHNS and CDR2 SASEGT. The J segment lost 8 bases and the V segment lost 9 bases, leaving 27 bases of the junction unmatched. The CDR3 nucleotides are TGTGCCAGTGGCACAGACCGCCGGGACAGAAGCCTATCTGGGGGCTACACCTTC. Its protein product is CASGTDRRDRSLSGGYTF.